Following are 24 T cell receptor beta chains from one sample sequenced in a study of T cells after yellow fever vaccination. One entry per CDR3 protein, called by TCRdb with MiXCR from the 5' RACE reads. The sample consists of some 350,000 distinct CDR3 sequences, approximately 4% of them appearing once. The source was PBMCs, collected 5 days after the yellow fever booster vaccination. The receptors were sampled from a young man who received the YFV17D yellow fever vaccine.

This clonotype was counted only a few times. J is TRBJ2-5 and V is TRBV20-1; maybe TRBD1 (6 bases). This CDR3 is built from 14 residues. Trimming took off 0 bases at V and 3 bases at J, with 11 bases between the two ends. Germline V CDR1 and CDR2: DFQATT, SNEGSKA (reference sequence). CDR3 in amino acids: CSARDRQGKETQYF. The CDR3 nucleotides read TGCAGTGCTAGAGATCGGCAGGGGAAAGAGACCCAGTACTTC.

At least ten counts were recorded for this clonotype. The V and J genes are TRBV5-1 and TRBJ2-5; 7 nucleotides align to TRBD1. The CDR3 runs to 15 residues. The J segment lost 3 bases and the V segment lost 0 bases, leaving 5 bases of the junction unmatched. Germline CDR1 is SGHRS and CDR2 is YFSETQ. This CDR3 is CASSLDGTVKETQYF. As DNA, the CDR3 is TGCGCCAGCAGCTTGGACGGGACAGTAAAAGAGACCCAGTACTTC.

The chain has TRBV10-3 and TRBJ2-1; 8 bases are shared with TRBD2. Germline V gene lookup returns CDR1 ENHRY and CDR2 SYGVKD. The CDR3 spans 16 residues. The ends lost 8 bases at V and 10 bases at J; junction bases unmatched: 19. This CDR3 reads CAIGPSAGGTVAEQFF. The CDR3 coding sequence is TGTGCCATCGGACCTTCTGCGGGGGGCACCGTCGCGGAGCAGTTCTTC.

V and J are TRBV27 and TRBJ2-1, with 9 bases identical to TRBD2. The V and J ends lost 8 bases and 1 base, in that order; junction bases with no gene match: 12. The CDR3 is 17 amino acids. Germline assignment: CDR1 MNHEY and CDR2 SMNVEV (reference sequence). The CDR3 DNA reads TGTGCCAGCCGAACCAGGCGGGGGGGCCAATCCTACAATGAGCAGTTCTTC. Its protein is CASRTRRGGQSYNEQFF.

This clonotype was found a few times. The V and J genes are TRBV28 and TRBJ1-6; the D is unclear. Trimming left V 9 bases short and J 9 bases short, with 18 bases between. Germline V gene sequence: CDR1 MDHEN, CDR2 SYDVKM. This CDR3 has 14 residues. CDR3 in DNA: TGTGCCAGTACAGTGTTTGATCATCGTTCACCCCTCCACTTT. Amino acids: CASTVFDHRSPLHF.

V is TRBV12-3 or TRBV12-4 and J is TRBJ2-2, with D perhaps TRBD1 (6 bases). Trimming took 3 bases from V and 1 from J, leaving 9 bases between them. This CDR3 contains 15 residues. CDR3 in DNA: TGTGCCAGCAGTTTGAGGACAGTGAACACCGGGGAGCTGTTTTTT. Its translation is CASSLRTVNTGELFF.

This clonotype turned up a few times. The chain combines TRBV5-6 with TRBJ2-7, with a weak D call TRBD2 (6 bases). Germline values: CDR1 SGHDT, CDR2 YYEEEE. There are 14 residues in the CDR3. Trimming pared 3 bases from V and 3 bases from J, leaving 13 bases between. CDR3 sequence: CASSWPGEDYEQYV. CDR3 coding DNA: TGTGCCAGCAGCTGGCCGGGGGAAGACTACGAGCAGTACGTC.

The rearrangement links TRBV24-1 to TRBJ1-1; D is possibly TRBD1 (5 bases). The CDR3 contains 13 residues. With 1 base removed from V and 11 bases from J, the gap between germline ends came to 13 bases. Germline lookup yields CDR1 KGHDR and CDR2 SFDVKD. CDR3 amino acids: CATSDFGASLAFF. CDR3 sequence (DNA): TGTGCCACCAGTGATTTCGGGGCAAGTTTGGCTTTCTTT.

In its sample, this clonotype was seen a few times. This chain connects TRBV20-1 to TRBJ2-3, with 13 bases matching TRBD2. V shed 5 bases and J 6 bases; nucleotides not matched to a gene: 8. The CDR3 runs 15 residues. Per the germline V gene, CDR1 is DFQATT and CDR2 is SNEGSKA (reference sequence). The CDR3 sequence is CSALLAGGYPDTQYF. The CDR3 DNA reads TGCAGTGCTTTACTAGCGGGGGGGTACCCGGATACGCAGTATTTT.

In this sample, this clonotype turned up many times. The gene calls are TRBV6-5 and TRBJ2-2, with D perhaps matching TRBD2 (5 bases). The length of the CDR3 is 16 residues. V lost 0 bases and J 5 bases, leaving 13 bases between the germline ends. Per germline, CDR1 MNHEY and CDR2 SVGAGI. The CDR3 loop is CASSYSPRVITGELFF. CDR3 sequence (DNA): TGTGCCAGCAGTTACTCTCCGAGGGTTATTACCGGGGAGCTGTTTTTT.

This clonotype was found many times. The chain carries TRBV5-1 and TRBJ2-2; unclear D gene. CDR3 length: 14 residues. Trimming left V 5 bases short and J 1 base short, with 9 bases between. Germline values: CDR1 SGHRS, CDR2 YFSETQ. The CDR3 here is CASRNGLNTGELFF. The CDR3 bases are TGCGCCAGCAGGAACGGGCTGAACACCGGGGAGCTGTTTTTT.

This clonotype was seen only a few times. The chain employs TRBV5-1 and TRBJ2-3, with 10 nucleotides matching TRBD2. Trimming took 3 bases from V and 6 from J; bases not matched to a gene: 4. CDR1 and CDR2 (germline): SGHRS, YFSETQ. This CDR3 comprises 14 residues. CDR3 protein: CASSSPSGGDTQYF. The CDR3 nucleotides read TGCGCCAGCAGCTCCCCTAGCGGGGGTGATACGCAGTATTTT.

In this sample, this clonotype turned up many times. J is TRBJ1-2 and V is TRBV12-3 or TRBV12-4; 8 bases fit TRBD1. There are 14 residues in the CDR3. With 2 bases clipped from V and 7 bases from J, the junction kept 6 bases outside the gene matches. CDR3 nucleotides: TGTGCCAGCAGTTTATTACAGGGGGGAGGTGGCTACACCTTC. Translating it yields CASSLLQGGGGYTF.

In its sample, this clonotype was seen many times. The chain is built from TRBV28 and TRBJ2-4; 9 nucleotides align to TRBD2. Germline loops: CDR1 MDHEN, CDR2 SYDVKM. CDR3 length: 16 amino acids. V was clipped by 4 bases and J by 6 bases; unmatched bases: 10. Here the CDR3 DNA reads TGTGCCAGCAGTTCATCGGTGGGGCGGGGGGGAAACATTCAGTACTTC. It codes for CASSSSVGRGGNIQYF.

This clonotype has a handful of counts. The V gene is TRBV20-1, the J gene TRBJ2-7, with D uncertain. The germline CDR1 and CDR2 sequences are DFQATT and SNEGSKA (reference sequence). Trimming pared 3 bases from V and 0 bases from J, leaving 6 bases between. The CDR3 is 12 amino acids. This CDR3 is CSARESSYEQYV. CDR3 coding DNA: TGCAGTGCTAGGGAGTCCTCCTACGAGCAGTACGTC.

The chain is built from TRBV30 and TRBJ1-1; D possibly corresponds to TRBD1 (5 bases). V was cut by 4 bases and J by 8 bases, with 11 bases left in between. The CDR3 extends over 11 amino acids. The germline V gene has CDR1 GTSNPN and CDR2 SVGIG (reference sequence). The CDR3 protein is CAWTAGGEAFF. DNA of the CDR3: TGTGCCTGGACCGCCGGGGGGGAAGCTTTCTTT.

The CDR3 loop is CASSLDSQPQHF. The CDR3 coding sequence is TGTGCCAGCAGCTTAGATTCTCAGCCCCAGCATTTT. The chain joins TRBV7-8 to TRBJ1-5; D ambiguous. The CDR3 consists of 12 residues. Germline values: CDR1 SGHVS, CDR2 FQNEAQ. Trimming pared 1 base from V and 6 bases from J, leaving 4 bases between.

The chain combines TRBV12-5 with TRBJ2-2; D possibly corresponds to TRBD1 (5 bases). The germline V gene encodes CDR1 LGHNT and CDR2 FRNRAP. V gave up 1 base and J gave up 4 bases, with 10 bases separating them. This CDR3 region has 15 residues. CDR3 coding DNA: TGTGCTAGTGGTTTGGGCAGGGAACCCACCGGGGAGCTGTTTTTT. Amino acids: CASGLGREPTGELFF.

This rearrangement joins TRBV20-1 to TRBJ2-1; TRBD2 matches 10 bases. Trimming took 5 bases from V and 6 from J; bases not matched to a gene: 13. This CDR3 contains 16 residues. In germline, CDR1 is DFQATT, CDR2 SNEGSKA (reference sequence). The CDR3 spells CSASPILKRGGNEQFF. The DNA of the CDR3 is TGCAGTGCTTCCCCGATTTTGAAGCGGGGGGGCAATGAGCAGTTCTTC.

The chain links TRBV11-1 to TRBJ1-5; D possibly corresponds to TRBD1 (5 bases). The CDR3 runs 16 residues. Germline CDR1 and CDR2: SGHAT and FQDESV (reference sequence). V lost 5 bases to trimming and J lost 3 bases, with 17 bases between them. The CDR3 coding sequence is TGTGCCAGCAGCCACACCGGGGCCTACTCCAATCAGCCCCAGCATTTT. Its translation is CASSHTGAYSNQPQHF.

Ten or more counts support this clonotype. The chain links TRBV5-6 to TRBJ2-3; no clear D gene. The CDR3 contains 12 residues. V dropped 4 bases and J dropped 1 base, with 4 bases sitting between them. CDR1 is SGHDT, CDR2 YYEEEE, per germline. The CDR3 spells CASSEGTDTQYF. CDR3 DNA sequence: TGTGCCAGCAGCGAGGGCACAGATACGCAGTATTTT.

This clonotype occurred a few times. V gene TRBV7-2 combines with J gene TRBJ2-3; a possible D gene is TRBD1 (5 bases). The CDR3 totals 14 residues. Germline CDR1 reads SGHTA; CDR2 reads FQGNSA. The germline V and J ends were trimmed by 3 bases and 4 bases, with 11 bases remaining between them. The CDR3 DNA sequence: TGTGCCAGCAGCTTGCGTGGGGCAGCAGATACGCAGTATTTT. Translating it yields CASSLRGAADTQYF.

The CDR3 loop reads CASSPGAGGPSEQFF. The CDR3 DNA is TGTGCCAGCAGCCCTGGGGCGGGGGGGCCTAGTGAGCAGTTCTTC. The V gene is TRBV7-9, the J gene TRBJ2-1, with 9 bases aligning to TRBD2. The CDR3 is made up of 15 amino acids. Unmatched junction bases numbered 11, after V lost 5 bases and J lost 9 bases. CDR1 is SEHNR and CDR2 is FQNEAQ in the germline V gene (reference sequence).

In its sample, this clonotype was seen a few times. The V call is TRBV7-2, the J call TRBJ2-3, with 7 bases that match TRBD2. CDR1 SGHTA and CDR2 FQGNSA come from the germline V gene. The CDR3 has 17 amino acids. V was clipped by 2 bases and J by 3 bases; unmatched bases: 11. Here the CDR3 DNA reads TGTGCCAGCAGCTTAAGAGGAGCGGGGCTCCGGACAGATACGCAGTATTTT. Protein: CASSLRGAGLRTDTQYF.